The clone carrying this TCR beta chain has more than one count but fewer than ten. Researchers ran the PCR with 60 Vbeta and 13 Jbeta primers. Method: immunoSEQ multiplex PCR; TCRdb's copy keeps in-frame clones and lacks some. Here the sample spans 160,000 or so clones, 80% being singletons. The data stem from a study of cytomegalovirus exposure and HLA in healthy donors. Trimming cost V 6 bases and J 9 bases; bases outside gene matches: 3. The V gene's germline CDR1 is SQVTM and CDR2 ANQGSEA. The CDR3 runs 11 residues. The chain employs TRBV29-1 and TRBJ2-1; TRBD2 matches 9 bases. The source material was PBMCs. The TCR sequence derives from a man between 25 and 39 years old in good health and CMV-seronegative. CDR3 in amino acids: CSVATSGEQFF. The CDR3 nucleotides read TGCAGCGTCGCGACTAGCGGTGAGCAGTTCTTC.